This T cell receptor beta chain was identified in a study of beta chain features in type 1 diabetes. Study observations and caveats: A moderate, significant TCRB CDR3 shortening appeared in type 1 diabetes across four CD4+ subsets. The study notes PCR might favor shorter templates equally in patients and controls.

Reverse transcribing all isolated RNA meant expressed TCRB transcripts were sequenced. Sequencing was performed with immunoSEQ multiplex PCR; in TCRdb, only in-frame clones are kept and a portion is missing. The table includes approximately 50,000 clones, roughly 41% detected once. The junction had 2 bases not matched to a gene; V was cut back by 1 base and J by 7 bases. Germline V lookup: CDR1 LGHNA, CDR2 YNFKEQ. This CDR3 spans 15 amino acids. There was one heparinised blood draw per donor, averaging approximately 120 mL. Comment on this clone: Its antigen remains unidentified.

V is TRBV4-2 and J is TRBJ2-1, with 12 bases that match TRBD2. The sequence was collected from a man aged 25-45 years with type 1 diabetes. The sequenced material came from Tregs from blood. The CDR3 nucleotides are TGTGCCAGCAGCCAAGGACTAGCGGGAGAGAATGAGCAGTTCTTC. Protein: CASSQGLAGENEQFF.